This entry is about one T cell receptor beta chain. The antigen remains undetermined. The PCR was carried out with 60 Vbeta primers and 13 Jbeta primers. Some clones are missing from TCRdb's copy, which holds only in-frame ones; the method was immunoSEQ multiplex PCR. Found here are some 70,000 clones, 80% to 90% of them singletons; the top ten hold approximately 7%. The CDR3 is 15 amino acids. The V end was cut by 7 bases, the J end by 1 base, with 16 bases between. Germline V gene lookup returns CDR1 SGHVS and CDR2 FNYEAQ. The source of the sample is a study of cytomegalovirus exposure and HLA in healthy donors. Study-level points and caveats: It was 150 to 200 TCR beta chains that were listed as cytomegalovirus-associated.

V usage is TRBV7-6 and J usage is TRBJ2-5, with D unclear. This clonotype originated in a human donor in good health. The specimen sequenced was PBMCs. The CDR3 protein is CASTKIGGPQETQYF. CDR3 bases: TGTGCCAGCACCAAGATTGGTGGGCCCCAAGAGACCCAGTACTTC.